Listed here are 25 T cell receptor beta chains from one sample, sequenced in a study of blood T cell repertoires in COVID-19. Profiled with immunoSEQ multiplex PCR; TCRdb holds only in-frame clones, not every one. The data hold about 150,000 clones, with about 89% observed a single time. Sequenced sample: peripheral blood. These receptors originate from a man aged 55 to 70 with active or convalescent COVID-19.

The rearrangement links TRBV19 to TRBJ1-1; D ambiguous. The length of the CDR3 is 14 residues. V was clipped by 4 bases and J by 0 bases, with 9 bases between them. The germline V gene has CDR1 LNHDA and CDR2 SQIVND (reference sequence). The CDR3 DNA reads TGTGCCAGTAGTAGAGGTACTCTGAACACTGAAGCTTTCTTT. This gives the protein CASSRGTLNTEAFF.

The J gene is TRBJ2-2, the V gene TRBV28, with TRBD2 matching 7 bases. The CDR3 length is 16 residues. CDR1 MDHEN and CDR2 SYDVKM come from the germline V gene. With V trimmed by 7 bases and J by 4 bases, 12 bases remained unmatched. The CDR3 loop is CASTGGGTPGTGELFF. The DNA of the CDR3 is TGTGCCAGCACCGGGGGAGGGACTCCGGGCACCGGGGAGCTGTTTTTT.

The J gene is TRBJ1-1, the V gene TRBV5-4; 7 nucleotides match TRBD1. Germline V lookup: CDR1 SGHNT, CDR2 YYREEE (reference sequence). V trimming: 4 bases; J trimming: 9 bases; junction bases outside the gene matches: 9. This CDR3 has 13 amino acids. This CDR3 reads CASSATRDSKAFF. As DNA, the CDR3 is TGTGCCAGCAGCGCCACCCGGGACAGCAAAGCTTTCTTT.

The rearrangement links TRBV19 to TRBJ1-5; D is perhaps TRBD1 (5 bases). Deletions cut 8 bases from V and 3 bases from J, with 11 bases between. CDR1 and CDR2 (germline): LNHDA, SQIVND (reference sequence). This CDR3 contains 13 residues. CDR3 nucleotide sequence: TGTGCCAGTGTCGACAGACTCAATCAGCCCCAGCATTTT. Translation: CASVDRLNQPQHF.

This sequence joins TRBV28 and TRBJ1-5, with D possibly TRBD1 on 6 matching bases. This CDR3 has 14 amino acids. Between the trimmed V and J ends, which lost 1 base and 2 bases, there was a span of 6 bases. The germline CDR1 and CDR2 sequences are MDHEN and SYDVKM. CDR3 sequence (DNA): TGTGCCAGCAGTTTATCAGGGGGCAATCAGCCCCAGCATTTT. This encodes CASSLSGGNQPQHF.

The chain uses TRBV7-9 and TRBJ2-5; the D gene is possibly TRBD1 (6 bases). Trimming removed 4 bases from V and 5 bases from J, with 14 bases in between. The CDR3 consists of 14 residues. Per germline, CDR1 SEHNR and CDR2 FQNEAQ (reference sequence). CDR3 nucleotide sequence: TGTGCCAGCAGCTACCGGACAGACCGGGAGACCCAGTACTTC. It yields the protein CASSYRTDRETQYF.

The V gene is TRBV3-1 (or the pseudogene TRBV3-2), the J gene TRBJ2-7; TRBD2 agrees at 7 bases. The CDR3 loop spans 14 amino acids. With V trimmed by 4 bases and J by 6 bases, 9 bases remained unmatched. Looked up from germline, CDR1 is LGHDT and CDR2 is YNNKEL (reference sequence). The CDR3 DNA reads TGTGCCAGCAGCCCAAGTCTCGGGGGGATCGAGCAGTACTTC. It specifies CASSPSLGGIEQYF.

The gene calls are TRBV28 and TRBJ1-1; D might be TRBD1 (6 bases). CDR1 MDHEN and CDR2 SYDVKM come from the germline V gene. The germline V and J ends were trimmed by 6 bases and 4 bases, with 24 bases remaining between them. The CDR3 extends over 17 amino acids. The CDR3 nucleotides read TGTGCCAGCAGCTACGGGAGAGAGGGGGGGAGAGGCACTGAAGCTTTCTTT. Translating it yields CASSYGREGGRGTEAFF.

The sample holds a few counts of this clone. The genes are TRBV6-2 or TRBV6-3 and TRBJ2-7; no clear D. The V end lost 2 bases, the J end lost 1 base, and 6 bases lay between the germline ends. The V gene's germline CDR1 is MNHEY and CDR2 SVGEGT. The CDR3 has 13 amino acids. CDR3 sequence: CASSYPVSYEQYF. The CDR3 DNA reads as TGTGCCAGCAGTTACCCTGTATCCTACGAGCAGTACTTC.

This chain joins TRBV19 and TRBJ1-2; 10 nucleotides align to TRBD1. The CDR3 is 14 amino acids. CDR1 LNHDA and CDR2 SQIVND come from the germline V gene (reference sequence). Germline trimming cut 5 bases from V and 5 bases from J; bases unmatched to any gene: 5. The CDR3 DNA follows: TGTGCCAGTAGTCTGCGACAGGGGGCTTATGGCTACACCTTC. Its protein product is CASSLRQGAYGYTF.

CDR3 in amino acids: CASSESLAGVDEQYF. The CDR3 nucleotides read TGTGCCAGCAGTGAATCTCTAGCGGGAGTCGACGAGCAGTACTTC. The chain recombines TRBV6-1 with TRBJ2-7; 10 bases are a match to TRBD2. The CDR3 loop spans 15 amino acids. Germline V gene sequence: CDR1 MNHNS, CDR2 SASEGT. J lost 5 bases, V lost 2 bases, and 6 bases had no gene match.

The chain joins TRBV10-3 to TRBJ1-1; 8 bases match TRBD1. The CDR3 consists of 15 residues. Germline-derived CDR1 and CDR2 are ENHRY and SYGVKD. Trimming took 1 base from V and 3 from J; bases not matched to a gene: 4. The DNA of the CDR3 is TGTGCCATCAGTGAGTTTGGACAGGGTGACACTGAAGCTTTCTTT. It codes for CAISEFGQGDTEAFF.

The V call is TRBV21-1, the J call TRBJ1-3. TRBV21-1 is a pseudogene segment. The CDR3 loop spans 15 amino acids. This CDR3 is CASSKIGGRVNTIYF. CDR3 in DNA: TGTGCCAGCAGCAAAATCGGGGGGCGAGTAAACACCATATATTTT.

V is TRBV19 and J is TRBJ1-1; 8 bases match TRBD1. This CDR3 has 15 residues. Germline CDR1 is LNHDA and CDR2 is SQIVND (reference sequence). The V gene end was trimmed by 4 bases and the J gene end by 2 bases; junction bases not matched to a gene: 6. The CDR3 spells CASSTRQGINTEAFF. Written as DNA, the CDR3 is TGTGCCAGTAGTACCCGACAGGGGATTAACACTGAAGCTTTCTTT.

The CDR3 nucleotides are TGTGCCAGCAGGAAAGACAGGCAAATGAACACTGAAGCTTTCTTT. The encoded protein is CASRKDRQMNTEAFF. The chain has TRBV7-9 and TRBJ1-1; TRBD1 is a possible D gene (6 bases). The germline V gene encodes CDR1 SEHNR and CDR2 FQNEAQ (reference sequence). V dropped 6 bases and J dropped 0 bases, with 14 bases sitting between them. The CDR3 extends over 15 amino acids.

The J gene is TRBJ1-2, the V gene TRBV24-1; 9 bases agree with TRBD1. The ends lost 5 bases at V and 8 bases at J; junction bases unmatched: 5. The V gene's germline CDR1 is KGHDR and CDR2 SFDVKD. The CDR3 consists of 13 residues. The CDR3: CATSAYRGQGYTF. The CDR3 DNA sequence: TGTGCCACCAGTGCCTACAGGGGGCAGGGCTACACCTTC.

J is TRBJ1-4 and V is TRBV2; TRBD1 agrees at 7 bases. This CDR3 spans 15 amino acids. V was clipped by 7 bases and J by 0 bases; unmatched bases: 5. CDR1 and CDR2 (germline): SNHLY, FYNNEI. As DNA, the CDR3 is TGTGCCAGCATTTCCCAGGGGGCAACTAATGAAAAACTGTTTTTT. This sequence encodes CASISQGATNEKLFF.

V and J are TRBV19 and TRBJ2-3; 12 bases are a match to TRBD1. With V trimmed by 5 bases and J by 6 bases, 15 bases remained unmatched. Germline CDR1 reads LNHDA; CDR2 reads SQIVND (reference sequence). The CDR3 is made up of 18 amino acids. The CDR3 nucleotides read TGTGCCAGTAGTCCGACACCGGGACAGGGGGCAATCGTGGATACGCAGTATTTT. Translation: CASSPTPGQGAIVDTQYF.

V gene TRBV19 combines with J gene TRBJ1-4, with TRBD1 identical over 7 bases. Germline values: CDR1 LNHDA, CDR2 SQIVND (reference sequence). V was pared by 6 bases and J by 0 bases, with 7 bases of the junction left unmatched. This CDR3 has 16 residues. CDR3 nucleotides: TGTGCCAGTAGGGGCGACAGGGCTACAACTAATGAAAAACTGTTTTTT. Translated, it gives CASRGDRATTNEKLFF.

This clone has only one observation. This chain uses TRBV7-2 with TRBJ1-1; D uncertain. Germline CDR1 SGHTA, CDR2 FQGNSA. Trimming removed 0 bases from V and 8 bases from J, with 10 bases in between. CDR3 length: 13 amino acids. CDR3 loop: CASSLAHSQEAFF. CDR3 sequence (DNA): TGTGCCAGCAGCTTAGCCCATTCTCAGGAAGCTTTCTTT.

The rearrangement uses TRBV4-3 and TRBJ1-5; a weak D match, TRBD1 (5 bases). The V end lost 0 bases, the J end lost 4 bases, and 7 bases lay between the germline ends. The CDR3 totals 14 residues. Germline V gene data show CDR1 as LGHNA and CDR2 as YSLEER. The CDR3 coding sequence is TGCGCCAGCAGCCAAGAGGGGGGTAATCAGCCCCAGCATTTT. Translated: CASSQEGGNQPQHF.

J is TRBJ2-5 and V is TRBV12-5; TRBD2 matches at 7 bases. With V trimmed by 2 bases and J by 4 bases, 7 bases remained unmatched. This CDR3 comprises 15 residues. The germline V gene encodes CDR1 LGHNT and CDR2 FRNRAP. For the CDR3, the DNA is TGTGCTAGTGGTTTGACCCGGGGAGGGGCAGAGACCCAGTACTTC. Its translation: CASGLTRGGAETQYF.

The J gene is TRBJ2-7, the V gene TRBV5-1, with TRBD1 matching 9 bases. Germline lookup yields CDR1 SGHRS and CDR2 YFSETQ. Unmatched junction bases numbered 7, after V lost 4 bases and J lost 5 bases. This CDR3 region has 14 residues. This chain's CDR3 is CASSQGQGTDEQYF. DNA of the CDR3: TGCGCCAGCAGCCAGGGACAGGGTACCGACGAGCAGTACTTC. The full variable domain, rest sourced from reference TRBV5-1 and TRBJ2-7, is KAGVTQTPRYLIKTRGQQVTLSCSPISGHRSVSWYQQTPGQGLQFLFEYFSETQRNKGNFPGRFSGRQFSNSRSEMNVSTLELGDSALYLCASSQGQGTDEQYFGPGTRLTVT.

The CDR3 sequence is CASSPAGRGSTDTQYF. For the CDR3, the DNA is TGTGCCAGCAGCCCGGCAGGGCGGGGTAGCACAGATACGCAGTATTTT. The chain recombines TRBV9 with TRBJ2-3; D might be TRBD2 (6 bases). The CDR3 is 16 residues long. Germline V gene data show CDR1 as SGDLS and CDR2 as YYNGEE. V gave up 4 bases and J gave up 0 bases, with 15 bases separating them.

The gene calls are TRBV6-2 or TRBV6-3 and TRBJ1-5, with TRBD1 identical over 8 bases. The CDR3 contains 16 residues. After removal of 5 bases from V and 3 bases from J, the junction contained 9 bases not matched to a gene. CDR1 is MNHEY, CDR2 SVGEGT, per germline. For the CDR3, the DNA is TGTGCCAGCAGTCCCCAGGGGGGACAGGACAATCAGCCCCAGCATTTT. Amino acid sequence: CASSPQGGQDNQPQHF.